One sample yielded the 4 T cell receptor beta chains listed below, sequenced in a study of blood T cell repertoires in COVID-19. Repertoires were generated with immunoSEQ multiplex PCR, while TCRdb's copy carries only in-frame clones and drops some. The data show under 250,000 clones, 70% to 90% seen once. Sequenced: peripheral blood. These receptors came from a man aged 25 to 40 with COVID-19, enrolled during active disease.

As to this clone: The CDR3 ends on some other residue instead of the conserved phenylalanine or tryptophan, so this is likely a read error. CDR3 amino acids: CASSQGGKDTEAFI. The CDR3 coding sequence is TGTGCCAGCAGCCAAGGGGGTAAGGACACTGAAGCTTTCATT. V and J are TRBV28 and TRBJ1-1; D perhaps matches TRBD1 (6 bases). Germline V CDR1 and CDR2: MDHEN, SYDVKM. The V and J ends lost 6 bases and 3 bases respectively, with 14 bases between them. CDR3 length equals 14 residues.

The chain carries TRBV9 and TRBJ1-1; 7 nucleotides line up with TRBD1. The CDR3 loop spans 13 amino acids. V lost 0 bases to trimming and J lost 7 bases; unmatched junction nucleotides: 3. Germline V gene sequence: CDR1 SGDLS, CDR2 YYNGEE. CDR3 DNA sequence: TGTGCCAGCAGCGTAGTTTGGACAGGTGAAGCTTTCTTT. Protein product: CASSVVWTGEAFF.

This sequence joins TRBV5-4 and TRBJ2-1; D is uncertain. The CDR3 is 14 residues long. V gave up 0 bases and J gave up 2 bases, with 6 bases separating them. CDR1 is SGHNT, CDR2 YYREEE, per germline (reference sequence). The CDR3 reads CASSLVKPYNEQFF. The CDR3 DNA sequence: TGTGCCAGCAGCTTGGTAAAGCCCTACAATGAGCAGTTCTTC.

The chain carries TRBV4-3 and TRBJ2-3, with TRBD1 identical over 8 bases. Germline V gene sequence: CDR1 LGHNA, CDR2 YSLEER. This CDR3 has 16 amino acids. With 4 bases clipped from V and 3 bases from J, the junction kept 9 bases outside the gene matches. The CDR3 protein is CASSPQGAGWTDTQYF. CDR3 DNA sequence: TGCGCCAGCAGCCCTCAGGGGGCCGGGTGGACAGATACGCAGTATTTT.